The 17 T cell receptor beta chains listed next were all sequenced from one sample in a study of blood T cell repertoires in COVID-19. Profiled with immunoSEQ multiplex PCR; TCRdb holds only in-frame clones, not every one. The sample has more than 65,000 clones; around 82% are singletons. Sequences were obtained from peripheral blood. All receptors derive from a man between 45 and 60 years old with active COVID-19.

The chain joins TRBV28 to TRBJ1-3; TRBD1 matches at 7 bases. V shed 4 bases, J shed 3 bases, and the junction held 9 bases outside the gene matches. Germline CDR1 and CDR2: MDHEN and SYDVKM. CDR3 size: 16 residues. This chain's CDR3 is CASSSMAGGSGNTIYF. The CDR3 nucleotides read TGTGCCAGCAGTTCGATGGCAGGGGGAAGTGGAAACACCATATATTTT.

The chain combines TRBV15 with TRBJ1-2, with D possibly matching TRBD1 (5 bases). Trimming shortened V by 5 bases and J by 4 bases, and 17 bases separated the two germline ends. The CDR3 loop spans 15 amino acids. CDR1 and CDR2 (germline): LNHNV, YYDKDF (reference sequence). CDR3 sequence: CATSPRLGVGYGYTF. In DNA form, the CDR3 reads TGTGCCACCAGCCCTCGGTTAGGGGTGGGCTATGGCTACACCTTC.

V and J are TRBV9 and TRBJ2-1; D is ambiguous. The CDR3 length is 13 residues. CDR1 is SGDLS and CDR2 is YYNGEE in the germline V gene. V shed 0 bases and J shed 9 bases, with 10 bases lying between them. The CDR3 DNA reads TGTGCCAGCAGCGTAGCTCGAGAGAGTGAGCAGTTCTTC. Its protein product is CASSVARESEQFF.

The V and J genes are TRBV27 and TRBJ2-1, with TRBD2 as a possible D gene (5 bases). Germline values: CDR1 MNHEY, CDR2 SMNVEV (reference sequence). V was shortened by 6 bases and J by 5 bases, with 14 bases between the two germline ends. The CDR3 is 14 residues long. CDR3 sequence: CASRPQLENNEQFF. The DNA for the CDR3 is TGTGCCAGCAGACCTCAACTAGAGAACAATGAGCAGTTCTTC.

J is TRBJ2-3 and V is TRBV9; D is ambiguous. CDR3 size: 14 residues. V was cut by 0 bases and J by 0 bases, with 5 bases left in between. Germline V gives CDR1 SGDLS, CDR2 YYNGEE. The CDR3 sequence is CASSVDWSTDTQYF. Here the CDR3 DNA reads TGTGCCAGCAGCGTAGACTGGAGCACAGATACGCAGTATTTT.

The CDR3 spells CAISERDTRSEAFF. Written as DNA, the CDR3 is TGTGCCATCAGTGAACGGGACACTCGCTCTGAAGCTTTCTTT. The gene calls are TRBV10-3 and TRBJ1-1; weak D call: TRBD1 (6 bases). Germline V gene lookup returns CDR1 ENHRY and CDR2 SYGVKD. Between the trimmed V and J ends, which lost 3 bases and 6 bases, there was a span of 14 bases. CDR3 length equals 14 residues.

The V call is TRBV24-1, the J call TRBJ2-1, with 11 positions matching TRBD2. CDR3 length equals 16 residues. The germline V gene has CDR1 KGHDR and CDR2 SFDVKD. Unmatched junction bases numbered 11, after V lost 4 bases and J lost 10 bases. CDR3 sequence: CATSEGFASGRKEQFF. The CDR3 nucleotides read TGTGCCACCAGTGAGGGTTTTGCTAGCGGGAGGAAGGAGCAGTTCTTC.

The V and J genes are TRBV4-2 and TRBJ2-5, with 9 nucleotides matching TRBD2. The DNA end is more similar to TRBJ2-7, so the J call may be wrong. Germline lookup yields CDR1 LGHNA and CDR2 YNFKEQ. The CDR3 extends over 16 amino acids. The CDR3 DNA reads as TGTGCCAGCAGCCAAGAGATGCGGGAGGGCGTCTACGAGCAGTACTTC. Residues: CASSQEMREGVYEQYF.

CDR3 amino acids: CASSPMGANEGTQYF. The CDR3 DNA is TGTGCCAGCTCACCGATGGGGGCCAACGAGGGGACCCAGTACTTC. This sequence joins TRBV18 and TRBJ2-5, with D tentatively TRBD1 (6 bases). CDR3 length equals 15 residues. Germline V lookup: CDR1 KGHSH, CDR2 LQKENI. The germline V and J ends were trimmed by 3 bases and 7 bases, with 18 bases remaining between them.

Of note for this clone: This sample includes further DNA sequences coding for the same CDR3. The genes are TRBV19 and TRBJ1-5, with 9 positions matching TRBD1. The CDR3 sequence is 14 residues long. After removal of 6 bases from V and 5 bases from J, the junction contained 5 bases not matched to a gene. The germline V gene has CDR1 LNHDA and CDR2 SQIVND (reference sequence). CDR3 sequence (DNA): TGTGCCAGTAGCAGGGGACAGGGTGATCAGCCCCAGCATTTT. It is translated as CASSRGQGDQPQHF.

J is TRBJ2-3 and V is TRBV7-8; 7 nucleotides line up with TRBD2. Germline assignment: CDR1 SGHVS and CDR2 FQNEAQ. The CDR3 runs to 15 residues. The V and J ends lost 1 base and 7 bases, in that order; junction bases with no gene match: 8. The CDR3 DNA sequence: TGTGCCAGCAGCTTAGTCGGCGGGAGCGGAAATACGCAGTATTTT. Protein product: CASSLVGGSGNTQYF. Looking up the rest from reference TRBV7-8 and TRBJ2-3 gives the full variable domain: GAGVSQSPRYKVAKRGQDVALRCDPISGHVSLFWYQQALGQGPEFLTYFQNEAQLDKSGLPSDRFFAERPEGSVSTLKIQRTQQEDSAVYLCASSLVGGSGNTQYFGPGTRLTVL.

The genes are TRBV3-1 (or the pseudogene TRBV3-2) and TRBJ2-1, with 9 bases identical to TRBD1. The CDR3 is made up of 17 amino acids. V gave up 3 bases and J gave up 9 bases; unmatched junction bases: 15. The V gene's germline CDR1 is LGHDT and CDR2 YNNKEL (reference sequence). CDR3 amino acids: CASSQVAGTGRWGEQFF. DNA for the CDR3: TGTGCCAGCAGCCAGGTAGCCGGGACAGGGAGGTGGGGTGAGCAGTTCTTC.

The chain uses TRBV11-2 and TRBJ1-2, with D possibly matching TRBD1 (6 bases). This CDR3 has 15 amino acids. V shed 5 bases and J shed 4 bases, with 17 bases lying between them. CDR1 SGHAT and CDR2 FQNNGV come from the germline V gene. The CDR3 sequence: CASSEVQGPFYGYTF. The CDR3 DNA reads TGTGCCAGCAGCGAAGTACAGGGCCCATTCTATGGCTACACCTTC.

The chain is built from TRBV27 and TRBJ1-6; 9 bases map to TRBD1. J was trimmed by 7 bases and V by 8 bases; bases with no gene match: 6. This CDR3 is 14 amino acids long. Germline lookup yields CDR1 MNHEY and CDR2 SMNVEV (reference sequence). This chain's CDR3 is CASGRDRANSPLHF. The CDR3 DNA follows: TGTGCCAGCGGTAGGGACAGGGCGAATTCACCCCTCCACTTT.

CDR3 DNA sequence: TGTGCCAGTACCGCGGGGGTGAATCAGCCCCAGCATTTT. Translation gives CASTAGVNQPQHF. The chain joins TRBV19 to TRBJ1-5, with a possible D match to TRBD1 (5 bases). This CDR3 contains 13 residues. Per germline, CDR1 LNHDA and CDR2 SQIVND (reference sequence). V lost 7 bases and J lost 4, with 11 bases in between.

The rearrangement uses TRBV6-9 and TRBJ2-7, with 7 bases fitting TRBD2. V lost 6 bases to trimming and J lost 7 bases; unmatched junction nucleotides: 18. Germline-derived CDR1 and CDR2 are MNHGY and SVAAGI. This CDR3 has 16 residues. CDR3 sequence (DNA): TGTGCCAGCAGACGGGCGGCTTTTGCAGGGACTACGGAGCAGTACTTC. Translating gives CASRRAAFAGTTEQYF.

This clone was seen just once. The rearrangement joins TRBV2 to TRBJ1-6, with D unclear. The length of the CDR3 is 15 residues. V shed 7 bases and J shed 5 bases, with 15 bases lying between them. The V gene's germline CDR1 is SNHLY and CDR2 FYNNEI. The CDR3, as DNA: TGTGCCAGCACCAAGGACGGACTCGATAATTCACCCCTCCACTTT. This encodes CASTKDGLDNSPLHF.